The sequence of this T cell receptor beta chain was determined in a study of OX40 agonist ivuxolimab in advanced cancers. Describing the broader study: Ivuxolimab, which targeted the costimulatory receptor OX40 (CD134), was an agonistic, fully human IgG2 monoclonal antibody. Intravenous ivuxolimab was administered to patients every 2 weeks at six dose levels: 0.01, 0.1, 0.3, 1.5, 3 and 10 mg/kg. Among the roughly 50 dose-escalation patients, about 19 had hepatocellular carcinoma, approximately 15 melanoma, 9 renal cell carcinoma and 9 head and neck cancer. In the dose-escalation cohort, 82.7% of patients were male, and the mean age was roughly 60 years, with a range of 23 to 79. Prior anti-PD-1, anti-PD-L1 or anti-CTLA-4 therapy was permitted, and checkpoint inhibitors had been received by around 40% of dose-escalation patients. Partial responses occurred in three dose-escalation patients, of whom one had hepatocellular carcinoma and two had cutaneous melanoma. The point of sequencing TCRbeta in the periphery was to test whether ivuxolimab changed TCR sequence diversity and drove clonal T-cell expansion. The paper reports the monotherapy dose-escalation portion (N ≈ 50 patients) of the phase I ivuxolimab trial. What the study reported, not specific to this receptor: In the 0.1-3.0 mg/kg groups, partial responders had among the lowest normalized peripheral clonal expansion, particularly in CD8+ T cells. The antigen specificity of the clonally expanded peripheral T cells was not determined. Low levels of normalized T-cell clonal expansion were also seen in some patients who did not respond. At doses of 0.1 to 3.0 mg/kg, clonal expansion of both CD4+ and CD8+ T cells in blood was seen between baseline and week 6. After ivuxolimab, CD8+ T cells had more expanded clones than CD4+ T cells on average.

The trial excluded patients who had a history of autoimmune disease or who were on systemic immunosuppression. Peripheral blood for TCR sequencing was drawn from every dose cohort at baseline, at cycle 4 day 1 and at cycle 7 day 1. The samples were taken from a phase I, first-in-human, multicenter, open-label dose-escalation trial of ivuxolimab. Adults with locally advanced or metastatic melanoma, renal cell carcinoma, hepatocellular carcinoma or head and neck squamous cell carcinoma were enrolled in the trial. Before TCR sequencing, CD4+ T cells and CD8+ T cells were sorted from peripheral blood as separate populations. Genomic DNA was isolated from the sorted cells so that the TCRbeta CDR3 region could be sequenced. The immunoSEQ Assay was used to sequence the TCRbeta CDR3 regions. TCRdb provides this immuneACCESS table in a form limited to in-frame rearrangements. Some clones are lacking; in checked studies, under half of them reflect an unresolved V gene, and why the rest are absent is not known. In all, the sample holds approximately 47,000 clones, and around 84% of those were seen once. The ten largest clones add up to about 1.9% of the sample.

CDR1 SQVTM and CDR2 ANQGSEA were looked up in the germline V gene. The CDR3 measures 15 amino acids from cysteine to phenylalanine. The only DNA kept is the CDR3, 45 bases in frame from the first base. Deletion took 7 bases off V and 8 bases off J, with a span of 26 bases between the germline ends. Worth noting for this clone: What antigen it recognizes has not been identified. Base qualities are missing; no much larger clone stands one base away.

The starting material was CD4+ or CD8+ T cells sorted from blood, obtained in a trial of the OX40 agonist ivuxolimab. The chain couples TRBV29-1 to TRBJ1-2, and TRBD1 may be the D gene, going by 6 matching bases. The receptor was isolated from an adult with an advanced solid tumor such as melanoma, head and neck, liver or kidney cancer. The bases read TGCAGCGCATCGGGGGCCAAGGAGTCCCAAGGCGGCTACACCTTC. This translates into CSASGAKESQGGYTF.